This T cell receptor beta chain was captured in a study of blood T cell repertoires in COVID-19. Study details: PBMCs, B-cell-depleted T cells, or T cells were the source of the cDNA or gDNA that made up the material.

V was shortened by 4 bases and J by 5 bases, with 17 bases between the two germline ends. CDR3 length: 15 amino acids. Germline CDR1 is MNHNY and CDR2 is SVGAGI (reference sequence). Per the original data handling: Researchers report that nucleated cell counts were estimated from reference gene primer amplification. The data were produced by immunoSEQ multiplex PCR, yet TCRdb's version contains in-frame clones alone and is incomplete. That table gives V, J and clone size, and the DNA gave D and trimming. This sample yields about 78,000 clones, of which 90% are seen a single time; about 1% belongs to the top ten.

This clonotype was obtained from a woman aged 45-65 years in a cohort sampled during active COVID-19. What was sequenced was peripheral blood. This sequence joins TRBV6-6 and TRBJ2-5; tentatively, D is TRBD1 (6 bases). The CDR3 here is CASSSNWDTGETQYF. In DNA, the CDR3 is TGTGCCAGCAGTTCGAACTGGGACACCGGCGAGACCCAGTACTTC.